Listed below are T cell receptor beta chains from one sample, sequenced in a study of OX40 agonist ivuxolimab in advanced cancers. Assay used: immunoSEQ multiplex PCR; TCRdb lists only in-frame clones, some missing. The sample lists over 100,000 clones, less than 95% occurring once. Sequencing used CD4+ or CD8+ T cells sorted from blood, obtained in a trial of the OX40 agonist ivuxolimab. The receptors were sampled from an adult with an advanced solid tumor such as melanoma, head and neck, liver or kidney cancer. Both conserved end residues are part of each CDR3.

>TRBJ1-4|TRBV6-5
CASSFTGGNEKLFF
>TRBJ1-1|TRBV6-5
CASSYWGQGNTEAFF
>TRBJ2-5|TRBV5-1
CASSSREGQETQYF
>TRBJ2-1|TRBV19
CASSPGTRVYNEQFF
>TRBJ1-1|TRBV2
CASSNTGTALRAFF
>TRBJ2-7|TRBV6-5
CASSPLSGSYEQYF
>TRBJ2-1|TRBV6-5
CASRRDRVDNEQFF
>TRBJ2-7|TRBV6-6
CASSPGLAGVGEQYF
>TRBJ2-3|TRBV9
CASSALGRREGRDTQYF
>TRBJ2-1|TRBV11-3
CASSNGAPLEEQFF
>TRBJ2-1|TRBV11-3
CASSLGTGQFF
>TRBJ1-3|TRBV28
CASYTGLKNTIYF
>TRBJ2-6|TRBV10-3
CAISESGAQGANVLTF
>TRBJ1-4|TRBV6-6
CASSLGQGAEKLFF
>TRBJ1-1|TRBV28
CASSSRGTEAFF
>TRBJ2-7|TRBV11-2
CASSPRDKTYEQYF
>TRBJ2-7|TRBV7-2
CASSLYVGAAYEQYF
>TRBJ1-3|TRBV5-4
CASSLDVSGNTIYF
>TRBJ2-7|TRBV10-3
CAISDQGLYEQYF
>NA|TRBV5-1
CASSPTRQGAYEQYF
>TRBJ2-1|TRBV5-1
CASSLDGLNNEQFF
>TRBJ2-7|TRBV2
CASSEAGIHYEQYF
>TRBJ2-7|TRBV4-1
CASSQDGTLTYEQYF
>TRBJ2-3|TRBV21-1
CASSYEGEAGTDTQYF
>TRBJ1-2|TRBV28
CASSSGYNYGYTF
>TRBJ1-4|TRBV5-1
CASSGTTNEKLFF
>TRBJ2-3|TRBV28
CASKLDPEAAQGEQYF
>TRBJ2-1|TRBV27
CASIQDRSYNEQFF
>TRBJ2-5|TRBV10-3
CAISASGNLEETQYF
>TRBJ1-2|TRBV5-1
CASSTPGRGQGYTF
>TRBJ2-3|TRBV5-1
CASPRSGRLSDTQYF
>TRBJ2-2|TRBV5-4
CASSSRGVYTGELFF
>TRBJ2-3|TRBV27
CASSFPEAAGGLDTQYF
>TRBJ1-1|TRBV6-5
CASSSLGTVNTEAFF
>TRBJ2-6|TRBV28
CASSNSGANVLTF
>TRBJ1-1|TRBV7-6
CASSQPVGNTEAFF
>TRBJ2-1|TRBV12-5
CASGLVRDRVERTLNEQFF
>TRBJ1-2|TRBV5-4
CASSLPPQGGNYGYTF
>TRBJ2-3|TRBV28
CASSATPGLETDTQYF
>TRBJ2-3|TRBV11-3
CASSLGGPGTDTQYF
>TRBJ2-2|TRBV6-5
CASSGTSNTGELFF
>TRBJ2-7|TRBV27
CASSLLAGGPYEQYF